What follows is one TCR beta chain and its context. This entry belongs to a study of T cell responses to AZD1222 COVID-19 vaccine. The CDR3 is made up of 14 amino acids. In germline, CDR1 is SGHRS, CDR2 YFSETQ. J gave up 0 bases and V 5 bases, and 0 bases lay outside the gene matches. Profiled with immunoSEQ multiplex PCR; TCRdb holds only in-frame clones, not every one. The sample consists of about 120,000 clones, 75% to 95% of them appearing once. The chain recombines TRBV5-1 with TRBJ2-2; 8 bases line up with TRBD1. This material consisted of peripheral blood, taken on day 0 of AZD1222 vaccination. This TCR was recovered from an adult in good health. This chain's CDR3 is CASRGQANTGELFF. In nucleotides, the CDR3 is TGCGCCAGCAGGGGACAGGCGAACACCGGGGAGCTGTTTTTT.